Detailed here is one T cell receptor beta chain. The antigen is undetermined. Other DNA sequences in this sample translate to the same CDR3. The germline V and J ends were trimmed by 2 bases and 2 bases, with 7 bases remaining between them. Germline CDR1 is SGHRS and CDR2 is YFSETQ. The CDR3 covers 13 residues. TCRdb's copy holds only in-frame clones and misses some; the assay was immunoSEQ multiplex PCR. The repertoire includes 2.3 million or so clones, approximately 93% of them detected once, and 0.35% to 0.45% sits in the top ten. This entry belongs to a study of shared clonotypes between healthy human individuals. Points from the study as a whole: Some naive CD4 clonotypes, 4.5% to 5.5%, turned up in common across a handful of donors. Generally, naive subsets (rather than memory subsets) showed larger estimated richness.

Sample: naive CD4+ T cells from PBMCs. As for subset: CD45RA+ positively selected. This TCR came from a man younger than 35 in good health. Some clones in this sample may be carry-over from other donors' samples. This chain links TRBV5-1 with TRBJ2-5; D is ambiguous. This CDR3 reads CASSFGQQETQYF. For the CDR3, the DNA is TGCGCCAGCAGCTTCGGGCAACAAGAGACCCAGTACTTC.